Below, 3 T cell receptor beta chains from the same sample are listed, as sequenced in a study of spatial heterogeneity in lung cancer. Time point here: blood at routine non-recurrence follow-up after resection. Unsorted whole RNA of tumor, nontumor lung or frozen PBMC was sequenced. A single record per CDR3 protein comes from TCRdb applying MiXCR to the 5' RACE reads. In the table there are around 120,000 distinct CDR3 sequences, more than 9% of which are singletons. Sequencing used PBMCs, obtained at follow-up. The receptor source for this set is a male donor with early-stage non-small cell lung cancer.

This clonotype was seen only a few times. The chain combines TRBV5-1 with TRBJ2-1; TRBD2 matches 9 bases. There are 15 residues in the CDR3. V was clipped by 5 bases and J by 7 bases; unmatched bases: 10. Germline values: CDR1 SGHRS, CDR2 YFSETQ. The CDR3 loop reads CASRPAGTSSNEQFF. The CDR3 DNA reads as TGCGCCAGCAGGCCTGCCGGGACTAGCAGTAATGAGCAGTTCTTC. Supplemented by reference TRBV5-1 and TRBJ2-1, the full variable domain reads KAGVTQTPRYLIKTRGQQVTLSCSPISGHRSVSWYQQTPGQGLQFLFEYFSETQRNKGNFPGRFSGRQFSNSRSEMNVSTLELGDSALYLCASRPAGTSSNEQFFGPGTRLTVL.

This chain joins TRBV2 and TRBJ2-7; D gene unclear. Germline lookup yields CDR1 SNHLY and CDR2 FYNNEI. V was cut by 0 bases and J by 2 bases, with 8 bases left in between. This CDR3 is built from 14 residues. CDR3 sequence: CASSEATFPYEQYF. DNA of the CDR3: TGTGCCAGCAGTGAAGCCACTTTTCCCTACGAGCAGTACTTC.

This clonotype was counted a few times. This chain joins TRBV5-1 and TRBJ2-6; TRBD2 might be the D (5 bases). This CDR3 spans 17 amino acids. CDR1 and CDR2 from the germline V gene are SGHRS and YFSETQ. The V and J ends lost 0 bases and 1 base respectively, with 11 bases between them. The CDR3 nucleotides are TGCGCCAGCAGCTTGGAAATAGCGAGGTCTGGGGCCAACGTCCTGACTTTC. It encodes CASSLEIARSGANVLTF.